The 3 T cell receptor beta chains presented below share a single source sample, sequenced in a study of CD8+CD57+ T cells in acquired aplastic anemia. It was genomic DNA that served as the template for profiling TCR beta VDJ and CDR3. Via MiXCR, TCRdb re-called the reads, giving one row per CDR3 protein. The sample has roughly 170,000 distinct CDR3 sequences; about 44% are singletons. It was patients with CD8+CD57+ cell expansion by flow cytometry who were chosen for sequencing. The specimen sequenced was sorted CD4+, CD8+, or CD8+CD57+ T cells (not recorded which) from PBMCs. The receptors here all came from a human donor with aplastic anemia.

The chain uses TRBV3-1 and TRBJ2-1; tentative D call: TRBD2 (5 bases). CDR1 is LGHDT, CDR2 YNNKEL, per germline (reference sequence). Trimming removed 1 base from V and 9 bases from J, with 13 bases in between. The CDR3 runs 14 residues. This chain's CDR3 is CASSQGLNRGEQFF. CDR3 nucleotides: TGTGCCAGCAGCCAAGGACTAAATCGCGGTGAGCAGTTCTTC.

This sequence joins TRBV6-5 and TRBJ1-6, with a tentative D call TRBD1 (6 bases). The ends were cut back, 2 bases at V and 6 bases at J, with 14 bases in the middle. Germline CDR1 and CDR2: MNHEY and SVGAGI. The CDR3 runs 16 residues. The CDR3 nucleotides are TGTGCCAGCAGTTACGGAGGGGGGGCAGGTAATTCACCCCTCCACTTT. This codes for CASSYGGGAGNSPLHF.

In regard to this clonotype: An end of the junction does not agree with germline; a read error may underlie this. The chain carries TRBV19 and TRBJ2-7; no firm D call. The CDR3 length is 15 residues. Germline loops: CDR1 LNHDA, CDR2 SQIVND (reference sequence). CDR3 protein: CASRVASGVPYGQYF. The CDR3 coding sequence is TGTGCCAGTAGGGTCGCTTCGGGCGTACCCTACGGGCAGTACTTC. The entire variable domain, with the rest obtained from reference TRBV19 and TRBJ2-7, is as follows: DGGITQSPKYLFRKEGQNVTLSCEQNLNHDAMYWYRQDPGQGLRLIYYSQIVNDFQKGDIAEGYSVSREKKESFPLTVTSAQKNPTAFYLCASRVASGVPYGQYFGPGTRLTVT.